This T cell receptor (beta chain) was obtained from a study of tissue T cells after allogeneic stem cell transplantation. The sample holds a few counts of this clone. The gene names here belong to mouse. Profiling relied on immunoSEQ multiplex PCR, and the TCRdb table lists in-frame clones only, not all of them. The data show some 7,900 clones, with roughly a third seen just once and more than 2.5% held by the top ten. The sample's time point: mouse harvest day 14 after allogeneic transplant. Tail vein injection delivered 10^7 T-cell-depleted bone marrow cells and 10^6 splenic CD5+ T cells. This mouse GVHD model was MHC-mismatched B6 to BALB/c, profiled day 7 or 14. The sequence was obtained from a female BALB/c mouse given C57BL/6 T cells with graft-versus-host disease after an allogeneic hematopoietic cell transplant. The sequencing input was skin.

The CDR3 DNA, read in part, is TGTGCCAGCAGCCAAGATGGAGTGGGGGGAGGCCAAGACACCCAGTAC. It is translated as CASSQDGVGGGQDTQY. The whole CDR3 reads CASSQDGVGGGQDTQYF. V is TRBV5 and J is TRBJ2-5, with 7 bases aligning to TRBD2. The read ends 1 residue before the CDR3 terminus; that terminus is restored from the germline J gene. This CDR3 contains 17 residues. The germline V gene has CDR1 LGHNA and CDR2 YNLKQL (reference sequence). The J segment lost 2 bases and the V segment lost 0 bases, leaving 8 bases of the junction unmatched.